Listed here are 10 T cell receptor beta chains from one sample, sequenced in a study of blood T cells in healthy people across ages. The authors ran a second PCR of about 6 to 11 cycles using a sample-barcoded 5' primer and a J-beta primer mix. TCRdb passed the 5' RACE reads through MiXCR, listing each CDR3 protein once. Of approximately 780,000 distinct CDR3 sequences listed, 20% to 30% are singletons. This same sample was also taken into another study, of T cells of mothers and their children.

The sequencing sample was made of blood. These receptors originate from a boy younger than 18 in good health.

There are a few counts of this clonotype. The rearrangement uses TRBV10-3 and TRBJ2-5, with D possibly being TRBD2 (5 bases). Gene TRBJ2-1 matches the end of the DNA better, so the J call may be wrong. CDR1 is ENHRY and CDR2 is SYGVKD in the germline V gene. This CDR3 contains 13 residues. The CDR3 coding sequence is TGTGCCATCAGTGGACAACGGGGTGATGAGCAGTTCTTC. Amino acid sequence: CAISGQRGDEQFF.

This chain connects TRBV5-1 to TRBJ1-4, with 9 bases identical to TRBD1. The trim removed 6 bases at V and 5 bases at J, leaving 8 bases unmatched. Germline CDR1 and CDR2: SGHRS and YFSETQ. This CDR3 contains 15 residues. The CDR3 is CASMRFGTGNEKLFF. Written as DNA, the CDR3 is TGCGCCAGCATGCGGTTCGGGACAGGGAATGAAAAACTGTTTTTT.

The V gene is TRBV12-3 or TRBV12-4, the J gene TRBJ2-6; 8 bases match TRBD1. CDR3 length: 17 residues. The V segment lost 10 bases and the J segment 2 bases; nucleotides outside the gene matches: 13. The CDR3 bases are TGTGCCACCGGGGGTCCCCAGGGGGCAGCTGGGGCCAACGTCCTGACTTTC. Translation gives CATGGPQGAAGANVLTF.

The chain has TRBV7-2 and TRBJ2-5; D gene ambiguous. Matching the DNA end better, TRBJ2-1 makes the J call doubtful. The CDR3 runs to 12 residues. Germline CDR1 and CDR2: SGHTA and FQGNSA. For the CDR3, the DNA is TGTGCCAGCAGCGGACGAGGTCCTGAGCAGTTCTTC. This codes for CASSGRGPEQFF.

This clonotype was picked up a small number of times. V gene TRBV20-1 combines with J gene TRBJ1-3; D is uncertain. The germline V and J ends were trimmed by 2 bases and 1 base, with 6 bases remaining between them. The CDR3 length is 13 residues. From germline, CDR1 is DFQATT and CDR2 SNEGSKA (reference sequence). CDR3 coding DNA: TGCAGTGCTAGACAGCCGTCTGGAAACACCATATATTTT. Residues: CSARQPSGNTIYF.

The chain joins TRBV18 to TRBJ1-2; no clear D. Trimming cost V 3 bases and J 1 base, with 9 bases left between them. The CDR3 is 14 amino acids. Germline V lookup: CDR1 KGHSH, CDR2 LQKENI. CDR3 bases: TGTGCCAGCTCACCTTCTGGGATTAACTATGGCTACACCTTC. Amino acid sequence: CASSPSGINYGYTF. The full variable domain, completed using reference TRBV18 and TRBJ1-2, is NAGVMQNPRHLVRRRGQEARLRCSPMKGHSHVYWYRQLPEEGLKFMVYLQKENIIDESGMPKERFSAEFPKEGPSILRIQQVVRGDSAAYFCASSPSGINYGYTFGSGTRLTVV.

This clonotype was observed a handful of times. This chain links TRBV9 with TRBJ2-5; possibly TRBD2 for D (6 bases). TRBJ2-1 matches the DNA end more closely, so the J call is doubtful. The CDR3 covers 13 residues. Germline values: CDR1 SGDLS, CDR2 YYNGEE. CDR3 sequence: CASSVGGRSRQFF. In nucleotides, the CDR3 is TGTGCCAGCAGCGTAGGAGGGAGGAGTAGGCAGTTCTTC.

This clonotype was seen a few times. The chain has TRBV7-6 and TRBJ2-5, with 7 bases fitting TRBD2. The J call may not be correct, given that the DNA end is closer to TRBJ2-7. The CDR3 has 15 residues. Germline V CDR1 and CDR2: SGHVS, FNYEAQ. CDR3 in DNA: TGTGCCAGCAGCTTAGGGGGGACTACTTCCTACGAGCAGTACTTC. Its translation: CASSLGGTTSYEQYF.

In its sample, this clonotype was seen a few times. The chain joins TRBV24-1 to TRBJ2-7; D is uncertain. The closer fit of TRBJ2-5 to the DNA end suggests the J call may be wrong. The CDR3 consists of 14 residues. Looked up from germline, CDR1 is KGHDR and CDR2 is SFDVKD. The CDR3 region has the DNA TGTGCCACCAGTGATTTTAGGGAAGCCGAGACCCAGTACTTC. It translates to CATSDFREAETQYF.

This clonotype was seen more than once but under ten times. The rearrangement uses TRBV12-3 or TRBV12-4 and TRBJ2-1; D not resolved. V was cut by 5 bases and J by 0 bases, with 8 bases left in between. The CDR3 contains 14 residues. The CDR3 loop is CASSPLLSYNEQFF. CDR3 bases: TGTGCCAGCAGTCCCTTGCTCTCCTACAATGAGCAGTTCTTC.